This passage covers 7 T cell receptor beta chains from one sample sequenced in a study of CD8+CD57+ T cells in acquired aplastic anemia. Whoever was chosen for sequencing had shown CD8+CD57+ cell expansion by flow cytometry. TCR beta VDJ and CDR3 profiles were obtained from a genomic DNA template. One entry per CDR3 protein results from TCRdb running MiXCR on the reads. The table lists some 170,000 distinct CDR3 sequences, 71% of them singletons. The source material was sorted CD4+, CD8+, or CD8+CD57+ T cells (not recorded which) from PBMCs. The receptors were sampled from a human donor with aplastic anemia.

V and J are TRBV7-8 and TRBJ1-5; D is uncertain. The germline V gene encodes CDR1 SGHVS and CDR2 FQNEAQ. V lost 3 bases, J lost 0 bases, and 9 bases lay in between. The CDR3 is 15 amino acids. The CDR3 sequence is CASSLERFSNQPQHF. The CDR3 DNA is TGTGCCAGCAGCTTGGAAAGATTTAGCAATCAGCCCCAGCATTTT.

CDR3 sequence (DNA): TGCGCCAGCAGCTCGGACGTTTCGGGGAACACTGAAGCTTTCTTT. This sequence encodes CASSSDVSGNTEAFF. The J gene is TRBJ1-1, the V gene TRBV4-1; D ambiguous. V was cut by 5 bases and J by 1 base, with 14 bases left in between. The CDR3 loop spans 15 amino acids. Per germline, CDR1 MGHRA and CDR2 YSYEKL.

This clonotype has a handful of counts. This chain joins TRBV20-1 and TRBJ2-5; 8 nucleotides align to TRBD2. J was trimmed by 4 bases and V by 0 bases; bases with no gene match: 7. The germline CDR1 and CDR2 sequences are DFQATT and SNEGSKA (reference sequence). This CDR3 spans 15 amino acids. CDR3 sequence: CSARDGSGAPETQYF. CDR3 nucleotides: TGCAGTGCTAGAGATGGTAGCGGGGCCCCAGAGACCCAGTACTTC.

The chain employs TRBV2 and TRBJ2-3; 8 bases fit TRBD1. CDR3 size: 20 residues. CDR1 is SNHLY, CDR2 FYNNEI, per germline. With 0 bases clipped from V and 6 bases from J, the junction kept 20 bases outside the gene matches. Written as DNA, the CDR3 is TGTGCCAGCAGTGAAGCGCGCGAGACAGGGGACACCCCGACAGTGGATACGCAGTATTTT. It encodes CASSEARETGDTPTVDTQYF.

Only a few counts were recorded for this clonotype. The J gene is TRBJ2-7, the V gene TRBV24-1, with D maybe TRBD2 (5 bases). CDR3 length: 13 residues. Trimming left V 9 bases short and J 2 bases short, with 13 bases between. Germline V gene lookup returns CDR1 KGHDR and CDR2 SFDVKD. CDR3 sequence reads: CATSRTGTYEQYF. The CDR3 DNA reads as TGTGCCACCTCACGGACGGGGACCTACGAGCAGTACTTC.

The chain employs TRBV6-4 and TRBJ2-7; 14 bases are shared with TRBD2. There are 15 residues in the CDR3. Germline V lookup: CDR1 MRHNA, CDR2 SNTAGT. Germline trimming cut 10 bases from V and 2 bases from J; bases unmatched to any gene: 7. The CDR3 coding sequence is TGTGCCATCAGAGGGACTAGCGGGAGAGCCTACGAGCAGTACTTC. The encoded protein is CAIRGTSGRAYEQYF.

This clonotype was seen only a few times. The chain recombines TRBV2 with TRBJ1-2, with D unclear. The ends were cut back, 5 bases at V and 7 bases at J, with 20 bases in the middle. The CDR3 extends over 15 amino acids. The germline gives CDR1 SNHLY, CDR2 FYNNEI. The CDR3 spells CASSPMTASPGGYTF. The CDR3 DNA reads TGTGCCAGCAGTCCTATGACGGCCTCACCGGGTGGCTACACCTTC.